This entry lists 19 T cell receptor beta chains sequenced from one sample in a study of blood T cell repertoires in COVID-19. Produced via immunoSEQ multiplex PCR; TCRdb's table is partial and in-frame only. The repertoire holds about 270,000 clones, roughly 84% seen once, with less than 4% in the top ten. The sequenced sample was peripheral blood. These receptors all come from a young woman with acute or convalescent COVID-19.

Note on this clone: The same CDR3 also results from other DNA sequences found in this sample. The chain employs TRBV6-5 and TRBJ2-7; no reliable D call. This CDR3 has 13 amino acids. Looked up from germline, CDR1 is MNHEY and CDR2 is SVGAGI. V dropped 0 bases and J dropped 2 bases, with 5 bases sitting between them. The chain's CDR3 is CASSYSRTYEQYF. The DNA of the CDR3 is TGTGCCAGCAGTTACTCCAGAACCTACGAGCAGTACTTC.

The V and J genes are TRBV18 and TRBJ2-5; no firm D call. Germline CDR1 reads KGHSH; CDR2 reads LQKENI. The CDR3 runs to 14 residues. Trimming left V 4 bases short and J 5 bases short, with 14 bases between. The chain's CDR3 is CASSLTVGEETQYF. CDR3 DNA sequence: TGTGCCAGCTCACTAACTGTGGGCGAGGAGACCCAGTACTTC.

The chain links TRBV7-3 to TRBJ2-1; TRBD1 matches 7 bases. V gave up 2 bases and J gave up 7 bases; unmatched junction bases: 8. The CDR3 totals 15 residues. The germline V gene has CDR1 SGHTA and CDR2 FQGTGA. The CDR3 loop is CASSLAQGQWNEQFF. CDR3 in DNA: TGTGCCAGCAGCTTAGCGCAGGGACAGTGGAATGAGCAGTTCTTC.

This clone appeared a single time. The chain combines TRBV15 with TRBJ2-1, with D possibly TRBD2 on 6 matching bases. This CDR3 is built from 15 residues. V was clipped by 8 bases and J by 6 bases, with 20 bases between them. In germline, CDR1 is LNHNV, CDR2 YYDKDF (reference sequence). The CDR3 here is CATPRIAGPLNEQFF. DNA of the CDR3: TGTGCCACCCCGAGGATCGCGGGACCGCTCAATGAGCAGTTCTTC.

The CDR3 loop reads CAWGTGTDEKLFF. In nucleotides, the CDR3 is TGTGCCTGGGGGACAGGGACGGATGAAAAACTGTTTTTT. This chain joins TRBV30 and TRBJ1-4, with TRBD1 matching over 9 bases. Germline CDR1 and CDR2: GTSNPN and SVGIG (reference sequence). The V gene end was trimmed by 5 bases and the J gene end by 6 bases; junction bases not matched to a gene: 4. The CDR3 has 13 amino acids.

This sequence joins TRBV5-1 and TRBJ1-4; D unclear. The V gene lost 4 bases and the J gene lost 6 bases, with 16 bases spanning the gap. The CDR3 is 15 residues long. Germline V gene lookup returns CDR1 SGHRS and CDR2 YFSETQ. DNA of the CDR3: TGCGCCAGCAGCCTCTGGACTGGGAGGGATGAAAAACTGTTTTTT. This sequence encodes CASSLWTGRDEKLFF.

The chain links TRBV7-9 to TRBJ2-7; the D gene is possibly TRBD1 (6 bases). Trimming stripped 5 bases from V and 2 bases from J, with 16 bases between. The CDR3 is 15 residues long. Germline CDR1 SEHNR, CDR2 FQNEAQ (reference sequence). CDR3 in amino acids: CASSTLRTATYEQYF. CDR3 nucleotides: TGTGCCAGCAGCACCCTACGGACAGCTACCTACGAGCAGTACTTC.

The chain uses TRBV29-1 and TRBJ1-2; TRBD1 matches at 7 bases. Germline lookup yields CDR1 SQVTM and CDR2 ANQGSEA. The CDR3 runs to 14 residues. V dropped 7 bases and J dropped 10; count of bases not matched to a gene: 18. The CDR3 DNA reads as TGCAGCGCCTGGTTCTTGGGCACAGGGGCTCCCTACACCTTC. Translating gives CSAWFLGTGAPYTF.

This chain joins TRBV28 and TRBJ1-1; TRBD1 agrees at 9 bases. V trimming: 6 bases; J trimming: 6 bases; junction bases outside the gene matches: 23. The CDR3 is made up of 19 amino acids. The germline CDR1 and CDR2 sequences are MDHEN and SYDVKM. Here the CDR3 reads CASRTGTGFRGTGTPEAFF. The CDR3 region has the DNA TGTGCCAGCAGGACCGGGACAGGGTTTAGGGGGACAGGGACCCCTGAAGCTTTCTTT.

The chain uses TRBV4-2 and TRBJ2-1, with TRBD1 as a possible D gene (6 bases). This CDR3 comprises 13 residues. Looked up from germline, CDR1 is LGHNA and CDR2 is YNFKEQ. Trimming left V 2 bases short and J 10 bases short, with 12 bases between. The CDR3 protein is CASSQRAGVEQFF. The CDR3 DNA sequence: TGTGCCAGCAGCCAAAGGGCAGGGGTCGAGCAGTTCTTC.

The CDR3 spells CASSEGSGRLGETQYF. In DNA, the CDR3 is TGTGCCAGCAGTGAAGGTAGCGGGCGGTTGGGGGAGACCCAGTACTTC. The rearrangement uses TRBV25-1 and TRBJ2-5; 7 bases line up with TRBD2. This CDR3 is built from 16 residues. Germline CDR1 MGHDK, CDR2 SYGVNS. V lost 2 bases and J lost 5; bases outside the gene matches: 11. The whole variable domain, remainder taken from reference TRBV25-1 and TRBJ2-5, is EADIYQTPRYLVIGTGKKITLECSQTMGHDKMYWYQQDPGMELHLIHYSYGVNSTEKGDLSSESTVSRIRTEHFPLTLESARPSHTSQYLCASSEGSGRLGETQYFGPGTRLLVL.

This chain uses TRBV3-1 (or the pseudogene TRBV3-2) with TRBJ1-3, with a weak D call TRBD1 (5 bases). The CDR3 covers 16 residues. The germline V and J ends were trimmed by 5 bases and 0 bases, with 14 bases remaining between them. Germline CDR1 and CDR2: LGHDT and YNNKEL (reference sequence). The CDR3 loop reads CASSFTTGVSGNTIYF. DNA of the CDR3: TGTGCCAGCAGCTTTACCACAGGAGTCTCTGGAAACACCATATATTTT.

The chain employs TRBV9 and TRBJ2-3, with a possible D match to TRBD1 (6 bases). The CDR3 contains 16 residues. Trimming pared 2 bases from V and 0 bases from J, leaving 13 bases between. Germline assignment: CDR1 SGDLS and CDR2 YYNGEE. The chain's CDR3 is CASSVEQGPSTDTQYF. The CDR3 DNA reads TGTGCCAGCAGCGTTGAACAGGGCCCTAGCACAGATACGCAGTATTTT.

The chain carries TRBV5-4 and TRBJ2-2; D is unclear. There are 13 residues in the CDR3. Per the germline V gene, CDR1 is SGHNT and CDR2 is YYREEE (reference sequence). Trimming stripped 4 bases from V and 1 base from J, with 5 bases between. In DNA, the CDR3 is TGTGCCAGCAGCCCGGGGAACACCGGGGAGCTGTTTTTT. This translates into CASSPGNTGELFF.

This clone appeared a single time. The chain uses TRBV4-2 and TRBJ2-2; D is possibly TRBD2 (6 bases). Trimming pared 0 bases from V and 7 bases from J, leaving 12 bases between. Germline V gene data show CDR1 as LGHNA and CDR2 as YNFKEQ. This CDR3 comprises 15 residues. CDR3 residues: CASSQDGGSGGELFF. For the CDR3, the DNA is TGTGCCAGCAGCCAAGATGGGGGGAGTGGCGGGGAGCTGTTTTTT.

V and J are TRBV19 and TRBJ2-7; 9 bases align to TRBD1. Looked up from germline, CDR1 is LNHDA and CDR2 is SQIVND (reference sequence). The junction had 9 bases not matched to a gene; V was cut back by 4 bases and J by 2 bases. The CDR3 contains 16 residues. This CDR3 is CASSNPGDRETYEQYF. CDR3 nucleotides: TGTGCCAGTAGTAACCCCGGGGACAGGGAGACCTACGAGCAGTACTTC.

The chain combines TRBV5-6 with TRBJ1-2; D perhaps matches TRBD1 (5 bases). Germline loops: CDR1 SGHDT, CDR2 YYEEEE. V gave up 4 bases and J gave up 8 bases, with 15 bases separating them. The CDR3 totals 13 residues. The CDR3 nucleotides read TGTGCCAGCAGCCCCACGGGGGGTTGGGGCTACACCTTC. It translates to CASSPTGGWGYTF.

The J gene is TRBJ1-3, the V gene TRBV19, with D possibly matching TRBD1 (6 bases). Germline CDR1 LNHDA, CDR2 SQIVND (reference sequence). The CDR3 consists of 15 residues. Deletions cut 2 bases from V and 0 bases from J, with 8 bases between. CDR3 in amino acids: CASSIRTASGNTIYF. DNA for the CDR3: TGTGCCAGTAGTATACGGACAGCCTCTGGAAACACCATATATTTT.

The V gene is TRBV13, the J gene TRBJ1-2; D ambiguous. This CDR3 comprises 13 residues. V was pared by 2 bases and J by 6 bases, with 10 bases between. Per germline, CDR1 PRHDT and CDR2 FYEKMQ (reference sequence). DNA for the CDR3: TGTGCCAGCAGCTTACTCGGAGGAGATGGCTACACCTTC. Translation gives CASSLLGGDGYTF.